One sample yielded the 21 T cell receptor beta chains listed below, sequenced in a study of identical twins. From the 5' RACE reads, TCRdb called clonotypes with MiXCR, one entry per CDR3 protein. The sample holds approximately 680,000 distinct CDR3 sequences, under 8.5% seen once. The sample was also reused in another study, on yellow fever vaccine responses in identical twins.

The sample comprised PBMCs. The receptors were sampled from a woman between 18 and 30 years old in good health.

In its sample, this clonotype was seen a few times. This chain's CDR3 is CASSPRPKTSGGQLDTGELFF. The CDR3 bases are TGTGCCAGCAGCCCCCGGCCCAAAACTAGCGGGGGGCAACTTGACACCGGGGAGCTGTTTTTT. The gene calls are TRBV11-2 and TRBJ2-2; 12 bases match TRBD2. This CDR3 region has 21 residues. V was pared by 5 bases and J by 3 bases, with 19 bases of the junction left unmatched. The germline gives CDR1 SGHAT, CDR2 FQNNGV.

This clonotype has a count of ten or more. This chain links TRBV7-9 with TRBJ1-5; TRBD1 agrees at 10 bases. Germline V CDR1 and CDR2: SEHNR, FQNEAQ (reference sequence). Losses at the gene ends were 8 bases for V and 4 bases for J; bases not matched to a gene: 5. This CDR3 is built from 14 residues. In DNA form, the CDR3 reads TGTGCCAGCCCTTCGGACAGGGGGAATCAGCCCCAGCATTTT. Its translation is CASPSDRGNQPQHF.

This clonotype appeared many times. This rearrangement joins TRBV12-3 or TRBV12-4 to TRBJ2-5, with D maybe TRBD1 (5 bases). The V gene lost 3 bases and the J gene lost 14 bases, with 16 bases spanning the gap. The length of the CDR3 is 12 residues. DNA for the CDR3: TGTGCCAGCAGTTTGTTCGATTCAGGGCTTTACTTC. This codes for CASSLFDSGLYF.

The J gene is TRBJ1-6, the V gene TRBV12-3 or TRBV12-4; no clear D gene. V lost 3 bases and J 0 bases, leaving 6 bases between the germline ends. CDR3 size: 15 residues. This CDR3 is CASSLSSSYNSPLHF. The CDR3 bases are TGTGCCAGCAGTTTGTCGAGCTCCTATAATTCACCCCTCCACTTT.

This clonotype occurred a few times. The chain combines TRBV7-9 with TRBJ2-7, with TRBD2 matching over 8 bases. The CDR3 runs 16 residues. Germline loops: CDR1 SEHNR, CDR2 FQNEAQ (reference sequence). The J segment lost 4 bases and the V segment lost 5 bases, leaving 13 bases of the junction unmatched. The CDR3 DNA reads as TGTGCCAGCAGCAACCCTCCAGCGGGAGTAGGGTACGAGCAGTACTTC. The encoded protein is CASSNPPAGVGYEQYF.

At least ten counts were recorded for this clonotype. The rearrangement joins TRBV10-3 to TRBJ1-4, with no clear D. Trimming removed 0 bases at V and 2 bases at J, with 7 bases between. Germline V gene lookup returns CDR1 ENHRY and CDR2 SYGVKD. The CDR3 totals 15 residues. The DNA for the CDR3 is TGTGCCATCAGTGAGTCTGGACTCACTAATGAAAAACTGTTTTTT. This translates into CAISESGLTNEKLFF.

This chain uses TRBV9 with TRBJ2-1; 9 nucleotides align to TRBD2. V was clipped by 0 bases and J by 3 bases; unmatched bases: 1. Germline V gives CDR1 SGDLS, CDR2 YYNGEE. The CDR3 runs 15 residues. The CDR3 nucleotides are TGTGCCAGCAGCGTAGTTAGCGGGAGCTACAATGAGCAGTTCTTC. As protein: CASSVVSGSYNEQFF.

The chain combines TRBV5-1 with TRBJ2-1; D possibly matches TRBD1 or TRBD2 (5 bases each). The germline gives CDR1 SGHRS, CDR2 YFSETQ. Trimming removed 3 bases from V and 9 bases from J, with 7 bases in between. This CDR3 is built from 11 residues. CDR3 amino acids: CASSSGAEQFF. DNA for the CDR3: TGCGCCAGCAGCTCCGGGGCTGAGCAGTTCTTC.

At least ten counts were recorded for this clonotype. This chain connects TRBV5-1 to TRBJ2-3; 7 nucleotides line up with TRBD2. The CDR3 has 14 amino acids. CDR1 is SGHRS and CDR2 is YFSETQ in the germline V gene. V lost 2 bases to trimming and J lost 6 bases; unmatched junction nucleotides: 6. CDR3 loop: CASSFDGGFDTQYF. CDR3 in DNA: TGCGCCAGCAGCTTCGACGGGGGGTTTGATACGCAGTATTTT.

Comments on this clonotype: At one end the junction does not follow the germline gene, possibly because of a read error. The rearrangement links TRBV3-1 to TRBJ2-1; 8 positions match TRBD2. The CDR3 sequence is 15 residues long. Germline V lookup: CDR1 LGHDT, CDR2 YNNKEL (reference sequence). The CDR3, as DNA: TGTGCCACCAGCCCGACGGGGGGGATCTACAATGAGCAGTTCTTC. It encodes CATSPTGGIYNEQFF.

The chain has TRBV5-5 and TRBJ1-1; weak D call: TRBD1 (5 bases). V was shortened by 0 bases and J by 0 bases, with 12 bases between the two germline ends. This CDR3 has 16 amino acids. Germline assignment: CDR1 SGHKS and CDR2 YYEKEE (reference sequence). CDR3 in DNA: TGTGCCAGCAGCTTGGTCGGGGGGGGAGTGAACACTGAAGCTTTCTTT. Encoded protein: CASSLVGGGVNTEAFF.

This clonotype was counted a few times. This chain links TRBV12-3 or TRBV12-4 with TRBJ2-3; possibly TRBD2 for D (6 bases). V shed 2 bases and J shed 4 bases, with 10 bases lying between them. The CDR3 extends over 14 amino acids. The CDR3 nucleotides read TGTGCCAGCAGTTTATGGGGGGAGGCAGATACGCAGTATTTT. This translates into CASSLWGEADTQYF.

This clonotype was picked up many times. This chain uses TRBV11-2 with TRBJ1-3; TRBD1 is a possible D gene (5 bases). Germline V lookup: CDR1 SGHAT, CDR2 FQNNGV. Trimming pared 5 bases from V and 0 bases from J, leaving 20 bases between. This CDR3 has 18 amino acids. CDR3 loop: CASSDRRRGLSSGNTIYF. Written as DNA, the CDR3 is TGTGCCAGCAGCGACCGACGGAGGGGACTCTCCTCTGGAAACACCATATATTTT. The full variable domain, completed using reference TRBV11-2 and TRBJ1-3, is EAGVAQSPRYKIIEKRQSVAFWCNPISGHATLYWYQQILGQGPKLLIQFQNNGVVDDSQLPKDRFSAERLKGVDSTLKIQPAKLEDSAVYLCASSDRRRGLSSGNTIYFGEGSWLTVV.

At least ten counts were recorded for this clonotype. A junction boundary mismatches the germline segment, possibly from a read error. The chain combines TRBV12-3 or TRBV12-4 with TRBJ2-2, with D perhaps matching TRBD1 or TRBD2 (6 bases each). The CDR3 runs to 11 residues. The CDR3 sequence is CALGGGGELFF. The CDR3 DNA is TGCGCACTAGGGGGAGGCGGGGAGCTGTTTTTT.

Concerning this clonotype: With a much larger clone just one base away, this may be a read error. The CDR3 is CAISEVGSGSYGQYF. The CDR3 region has the DNA TGTGCCATCAGTGAGGTGGGTAGCGGGAGCTACGGGCAGTACTTC. V gene TRBV10-3 combines with J gene TRBJ2-7; 9 nucleotides match TRBD2. In germline, CDR1 is ENHRY, CDR2 SYGVKD. This CDR3 is built from 15 residues.

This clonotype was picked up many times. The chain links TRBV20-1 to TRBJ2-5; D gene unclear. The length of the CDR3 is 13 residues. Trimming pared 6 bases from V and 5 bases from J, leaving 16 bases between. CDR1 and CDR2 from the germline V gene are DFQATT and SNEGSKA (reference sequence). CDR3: CSATRTQRETQYF. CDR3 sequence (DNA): TGCAGTGCCACCCGGACCCAGAGGGAGACCCAGTACTTC.

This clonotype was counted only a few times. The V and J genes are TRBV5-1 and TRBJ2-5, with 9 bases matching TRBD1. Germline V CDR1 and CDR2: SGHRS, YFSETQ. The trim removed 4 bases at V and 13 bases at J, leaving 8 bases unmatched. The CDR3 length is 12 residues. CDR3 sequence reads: CASSMGQGGLYF. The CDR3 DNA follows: TGCGCCAGCAGCATGGGACAGGGTGGGTTGTACTTC.

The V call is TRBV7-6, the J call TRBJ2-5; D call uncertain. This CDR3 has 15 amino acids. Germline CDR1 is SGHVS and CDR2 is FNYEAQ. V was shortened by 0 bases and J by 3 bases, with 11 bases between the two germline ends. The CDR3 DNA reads TGTGCCAGCAGCTTAGCAACCAAGGGTAAAGAGACCCAGTACTTC. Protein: CASSLATKGKETQYF.

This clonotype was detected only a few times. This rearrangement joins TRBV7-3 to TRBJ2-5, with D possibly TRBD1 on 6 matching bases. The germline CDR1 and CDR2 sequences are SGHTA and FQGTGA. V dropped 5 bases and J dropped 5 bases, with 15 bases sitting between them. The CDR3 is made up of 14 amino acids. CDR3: CASSPQGHNETQYF. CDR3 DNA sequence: TGTGCCAGCAGCCCGCAGGGACATAACGAGACCCAGTACTTC.

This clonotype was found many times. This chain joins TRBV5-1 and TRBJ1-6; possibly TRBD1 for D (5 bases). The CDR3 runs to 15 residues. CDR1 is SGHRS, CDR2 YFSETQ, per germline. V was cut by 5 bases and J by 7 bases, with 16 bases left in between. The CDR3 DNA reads TGCGCCAGCAGTTCGCGCGGGGGGGAGAATTCACCCCTCCACTTT. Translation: CASSSRGGENSPLHF.

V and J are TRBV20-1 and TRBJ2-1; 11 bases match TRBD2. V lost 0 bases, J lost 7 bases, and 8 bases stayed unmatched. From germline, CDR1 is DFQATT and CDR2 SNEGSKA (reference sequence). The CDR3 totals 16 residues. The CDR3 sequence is CSARDLAGGPGNEQFF. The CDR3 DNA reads TGCAGTGCTAGAGATTTAGCGGGGGGGCCGGGTAATGAGCAGTTCTTC.